This passage covers 6 T cell receptor beta chains from one sample sequenced in a study of T cells in women clearing cervical HPV infection. Clones were sequenced by immunoSEQ multiplex PCR, and TCRdb holds only the in-frame ones, with some missing. The sample table sets out under 50,000 clones. Input material: blood buffy coat. These receptor sequences come from a woman between 18 and 70 years old with a cervical HPV16 infection that either progressed to CIN3+ or cleared (not recorded which).

As to this clone: The sequence runs out 3 residues before the end of the CDR3; the remainder is reconstructed from the germline J gene. The chain combines TRBV29-1 with TRBJ2-1; TRBD2 is a possible D gene (5 bases). V gave up 4 bases and J gave up 0 bases, with 16 bases separating them. Germline V CDR1 and CDR2: SQVTM, ANQGSEA. This CDR3 region has 16 residues. The CDR3 loop reads CSVGDLGDSSYNEQFF. The part of the CDR3 DNA that was read is TGCAGCGTTGGGGATCTCGGGGATAGCTCCTACAATGAG.

In the case of this clone: With the read ending 3 residues before the CDR3 end, the germline J gene is used to fill in that end. The chain employs TRBV7-9 and TRBJ1-2; maybe TRBD1 (5 bases). This CDR3 is 14 amino acids long. Per the germline V gene, CDR1 is SEHNR and CDR2 is FQNEAQ (reference sequence). The part of the CDR3 DNA that was read is TGTGCCAGCAGCGTAGGGGCCACCACCCCCGAC. Translated, it gives CASSVGATTPD. Given in full, the CDR3 is CASSVGATTPDYTF.

A note on this clone: The CDR3 end is not reached by the read, which stops 3 residues before it; the germline J gene fills it in. The chain carries TRBV10-1 and TRBJ1-5; maybe TRBD1 (5 bases). In germline, CDR1 is WNHNN, CDR2 SYGVQD (reference sequence). This CDR3 region has 16 residues. V was cut by 3 bases and J by 0 bases, with 12 bases left in between. CDR3 DNA, as far as it was read: TGCGCCAGCAGTGAACAGGCCTCGTATAGCAATCAGCCC. Amino acids: CASSEQASYSNQP. In full, the CDR3 is CASSEQASYSNQPQHF.

A word on this clone: The DNA ends 3 residues before the CDR3 does, and the rest of the CDR3 is filled in from the germline J gene. The V call is TRBV12-3 or TRBV12-4, the J call TRBJ1-6; no clear D gene. V lost 1 base and J lost 10, with 11 bases in between. The CDR3 spans 14 residues. CDR3: CASSLEGPLSPLHF. The sequenced part of the CDR3 DNA is TGTGCCAGCAGTTTAGAAGGCCCGTTATCACCC.

In the case of this clone: The read is 3 residues too short to cover the CDR3 end, so that end is filled in from the germline J gene. This chain links TRBV6-1 with TRBJ2-7, with D possibly called TRBD1 or TRBD2 (5 bases each). Germline V lookup: CDR1 MNHNS, CDR2 SASEGT. Trimming stripped 4 bases from V and 2 bases from J, with 15 bases between. The CDR3 is 15 amino acids. The covered CDR3 bases are TGTGCCAGCAGTGGTCAGGGTGAGGGGACCTACGAG. Residues: CASSGQGEGTYE. The whole CDR3 protein reads CASSGQGEGTYEQYF.

About this clone: The missing CDR3 end, 3 residues past where the read stops, is filled in from the germline J gene. The rearrangement uses TRBV19 and TRBJ1-2, with D possibly TRBD1 on 5 matching bases. In germline, CDR1 is LNHDA, CDR2 SQIVND (reference sequence). CDR3 size: 17 residues. CDR3 sequence reads: CASSDRRGGNPSDTYTF. The sequenced CDR3 bases are TGTGCCAGTAGTGACCGCCGGGGGGGGAATCCCTCAGATACC.